Reported below is one T cell receptor beta chain. Its antigen is unidentified. The data stem from a study of T cell responses to AZD1222 COVID-19 vaccine. Pooling was applied to second doses at about 4 or about 12 weeks. Study-wide points: In all cases, repertoires were sampled only after the peak T cell response. Baseline seropositivity occurred in only a handful of AZD1222 recipients.

J lost 1 base, V lost 10 bases, and 9 bases had no gene match. Germline lookup yields CDR1 MNHEY and CDR2 SVGAGI. The CDR3 has 14 residues. The protocol was immunoSEQ multiplex PCR, while the TCRdb copy is restricted to in-frame clones and leaves out a portion. The table shows fewer than 150,000 clones, with 89% occurring only once. The V gene is TRBV6-5, the J gene TRBJ1-2; 7 positions agree with TRBD1. Sequencing was performed on peripheral blood, taken 28 days after the second AZD1222 dose. This TCR derives from an adult who received the AZD1222 COVID-19 vaccine. For the CDR3, the DNA is TGTGCCAACGGACAGGAGCGGGATAACTATGGCTACACCTTC. Protein sequence: CANGQERDNYGYTF.